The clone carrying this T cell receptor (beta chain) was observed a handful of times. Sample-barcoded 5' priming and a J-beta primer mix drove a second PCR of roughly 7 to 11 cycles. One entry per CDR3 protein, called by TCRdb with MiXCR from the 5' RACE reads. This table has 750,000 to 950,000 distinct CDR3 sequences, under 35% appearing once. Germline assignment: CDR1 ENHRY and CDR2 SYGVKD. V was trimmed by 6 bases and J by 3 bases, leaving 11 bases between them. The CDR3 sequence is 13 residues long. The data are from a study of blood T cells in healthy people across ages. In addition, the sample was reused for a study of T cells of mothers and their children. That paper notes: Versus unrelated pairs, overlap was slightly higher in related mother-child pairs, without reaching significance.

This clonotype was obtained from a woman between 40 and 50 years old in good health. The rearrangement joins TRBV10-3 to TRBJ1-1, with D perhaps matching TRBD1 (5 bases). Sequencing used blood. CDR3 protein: CAIRTERDTEAFF. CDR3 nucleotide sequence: TGTGCCATCAGGACAGAGAGGGACACTGAAGCTTTCTTT.